Included here is one TCR beta chain sequence, with context. Other DNA sequences in the sample encode the same CDR3. Sequencing was performed with immunoSEQ multiplex PCR; in TCRdb, only in-frame clones are kept and a portion is missing. The table includes a few hundred thousand clones, more than 75% detected once. This sample was taken from a study of blood T cell repertoires in COVID-19. Whole-study context: The analysed material was cDNA or gDNA that came from T cells, B-cell-depleted T cells, or PBMCs.

Sequences were obtained from PBMCs or T cells enriched from blood (not recorded which). This receptor was taken from a young woman who had recovered from COVID-19.

Here the CDR3 DNA reads TGTGCCAGCAGCCAAGCTTTTGTGGATAGCGAAAACCCGGCGTTTAACTATGGCTACACCTTC. Protein: CASSQAFVDSENPAFNYGYTF. The chain is built from TRBV3-1 (or the pseudogene TRBV3-2) and TRBJ1-2; D is unresolved. The CDR3 sequence is 21 residues long. V lost 1 base, J lost 1 base, and 28 bases lay in between. CDR1 is LGHDT, CDR2 YNNKEL, per germline (reference sequence).